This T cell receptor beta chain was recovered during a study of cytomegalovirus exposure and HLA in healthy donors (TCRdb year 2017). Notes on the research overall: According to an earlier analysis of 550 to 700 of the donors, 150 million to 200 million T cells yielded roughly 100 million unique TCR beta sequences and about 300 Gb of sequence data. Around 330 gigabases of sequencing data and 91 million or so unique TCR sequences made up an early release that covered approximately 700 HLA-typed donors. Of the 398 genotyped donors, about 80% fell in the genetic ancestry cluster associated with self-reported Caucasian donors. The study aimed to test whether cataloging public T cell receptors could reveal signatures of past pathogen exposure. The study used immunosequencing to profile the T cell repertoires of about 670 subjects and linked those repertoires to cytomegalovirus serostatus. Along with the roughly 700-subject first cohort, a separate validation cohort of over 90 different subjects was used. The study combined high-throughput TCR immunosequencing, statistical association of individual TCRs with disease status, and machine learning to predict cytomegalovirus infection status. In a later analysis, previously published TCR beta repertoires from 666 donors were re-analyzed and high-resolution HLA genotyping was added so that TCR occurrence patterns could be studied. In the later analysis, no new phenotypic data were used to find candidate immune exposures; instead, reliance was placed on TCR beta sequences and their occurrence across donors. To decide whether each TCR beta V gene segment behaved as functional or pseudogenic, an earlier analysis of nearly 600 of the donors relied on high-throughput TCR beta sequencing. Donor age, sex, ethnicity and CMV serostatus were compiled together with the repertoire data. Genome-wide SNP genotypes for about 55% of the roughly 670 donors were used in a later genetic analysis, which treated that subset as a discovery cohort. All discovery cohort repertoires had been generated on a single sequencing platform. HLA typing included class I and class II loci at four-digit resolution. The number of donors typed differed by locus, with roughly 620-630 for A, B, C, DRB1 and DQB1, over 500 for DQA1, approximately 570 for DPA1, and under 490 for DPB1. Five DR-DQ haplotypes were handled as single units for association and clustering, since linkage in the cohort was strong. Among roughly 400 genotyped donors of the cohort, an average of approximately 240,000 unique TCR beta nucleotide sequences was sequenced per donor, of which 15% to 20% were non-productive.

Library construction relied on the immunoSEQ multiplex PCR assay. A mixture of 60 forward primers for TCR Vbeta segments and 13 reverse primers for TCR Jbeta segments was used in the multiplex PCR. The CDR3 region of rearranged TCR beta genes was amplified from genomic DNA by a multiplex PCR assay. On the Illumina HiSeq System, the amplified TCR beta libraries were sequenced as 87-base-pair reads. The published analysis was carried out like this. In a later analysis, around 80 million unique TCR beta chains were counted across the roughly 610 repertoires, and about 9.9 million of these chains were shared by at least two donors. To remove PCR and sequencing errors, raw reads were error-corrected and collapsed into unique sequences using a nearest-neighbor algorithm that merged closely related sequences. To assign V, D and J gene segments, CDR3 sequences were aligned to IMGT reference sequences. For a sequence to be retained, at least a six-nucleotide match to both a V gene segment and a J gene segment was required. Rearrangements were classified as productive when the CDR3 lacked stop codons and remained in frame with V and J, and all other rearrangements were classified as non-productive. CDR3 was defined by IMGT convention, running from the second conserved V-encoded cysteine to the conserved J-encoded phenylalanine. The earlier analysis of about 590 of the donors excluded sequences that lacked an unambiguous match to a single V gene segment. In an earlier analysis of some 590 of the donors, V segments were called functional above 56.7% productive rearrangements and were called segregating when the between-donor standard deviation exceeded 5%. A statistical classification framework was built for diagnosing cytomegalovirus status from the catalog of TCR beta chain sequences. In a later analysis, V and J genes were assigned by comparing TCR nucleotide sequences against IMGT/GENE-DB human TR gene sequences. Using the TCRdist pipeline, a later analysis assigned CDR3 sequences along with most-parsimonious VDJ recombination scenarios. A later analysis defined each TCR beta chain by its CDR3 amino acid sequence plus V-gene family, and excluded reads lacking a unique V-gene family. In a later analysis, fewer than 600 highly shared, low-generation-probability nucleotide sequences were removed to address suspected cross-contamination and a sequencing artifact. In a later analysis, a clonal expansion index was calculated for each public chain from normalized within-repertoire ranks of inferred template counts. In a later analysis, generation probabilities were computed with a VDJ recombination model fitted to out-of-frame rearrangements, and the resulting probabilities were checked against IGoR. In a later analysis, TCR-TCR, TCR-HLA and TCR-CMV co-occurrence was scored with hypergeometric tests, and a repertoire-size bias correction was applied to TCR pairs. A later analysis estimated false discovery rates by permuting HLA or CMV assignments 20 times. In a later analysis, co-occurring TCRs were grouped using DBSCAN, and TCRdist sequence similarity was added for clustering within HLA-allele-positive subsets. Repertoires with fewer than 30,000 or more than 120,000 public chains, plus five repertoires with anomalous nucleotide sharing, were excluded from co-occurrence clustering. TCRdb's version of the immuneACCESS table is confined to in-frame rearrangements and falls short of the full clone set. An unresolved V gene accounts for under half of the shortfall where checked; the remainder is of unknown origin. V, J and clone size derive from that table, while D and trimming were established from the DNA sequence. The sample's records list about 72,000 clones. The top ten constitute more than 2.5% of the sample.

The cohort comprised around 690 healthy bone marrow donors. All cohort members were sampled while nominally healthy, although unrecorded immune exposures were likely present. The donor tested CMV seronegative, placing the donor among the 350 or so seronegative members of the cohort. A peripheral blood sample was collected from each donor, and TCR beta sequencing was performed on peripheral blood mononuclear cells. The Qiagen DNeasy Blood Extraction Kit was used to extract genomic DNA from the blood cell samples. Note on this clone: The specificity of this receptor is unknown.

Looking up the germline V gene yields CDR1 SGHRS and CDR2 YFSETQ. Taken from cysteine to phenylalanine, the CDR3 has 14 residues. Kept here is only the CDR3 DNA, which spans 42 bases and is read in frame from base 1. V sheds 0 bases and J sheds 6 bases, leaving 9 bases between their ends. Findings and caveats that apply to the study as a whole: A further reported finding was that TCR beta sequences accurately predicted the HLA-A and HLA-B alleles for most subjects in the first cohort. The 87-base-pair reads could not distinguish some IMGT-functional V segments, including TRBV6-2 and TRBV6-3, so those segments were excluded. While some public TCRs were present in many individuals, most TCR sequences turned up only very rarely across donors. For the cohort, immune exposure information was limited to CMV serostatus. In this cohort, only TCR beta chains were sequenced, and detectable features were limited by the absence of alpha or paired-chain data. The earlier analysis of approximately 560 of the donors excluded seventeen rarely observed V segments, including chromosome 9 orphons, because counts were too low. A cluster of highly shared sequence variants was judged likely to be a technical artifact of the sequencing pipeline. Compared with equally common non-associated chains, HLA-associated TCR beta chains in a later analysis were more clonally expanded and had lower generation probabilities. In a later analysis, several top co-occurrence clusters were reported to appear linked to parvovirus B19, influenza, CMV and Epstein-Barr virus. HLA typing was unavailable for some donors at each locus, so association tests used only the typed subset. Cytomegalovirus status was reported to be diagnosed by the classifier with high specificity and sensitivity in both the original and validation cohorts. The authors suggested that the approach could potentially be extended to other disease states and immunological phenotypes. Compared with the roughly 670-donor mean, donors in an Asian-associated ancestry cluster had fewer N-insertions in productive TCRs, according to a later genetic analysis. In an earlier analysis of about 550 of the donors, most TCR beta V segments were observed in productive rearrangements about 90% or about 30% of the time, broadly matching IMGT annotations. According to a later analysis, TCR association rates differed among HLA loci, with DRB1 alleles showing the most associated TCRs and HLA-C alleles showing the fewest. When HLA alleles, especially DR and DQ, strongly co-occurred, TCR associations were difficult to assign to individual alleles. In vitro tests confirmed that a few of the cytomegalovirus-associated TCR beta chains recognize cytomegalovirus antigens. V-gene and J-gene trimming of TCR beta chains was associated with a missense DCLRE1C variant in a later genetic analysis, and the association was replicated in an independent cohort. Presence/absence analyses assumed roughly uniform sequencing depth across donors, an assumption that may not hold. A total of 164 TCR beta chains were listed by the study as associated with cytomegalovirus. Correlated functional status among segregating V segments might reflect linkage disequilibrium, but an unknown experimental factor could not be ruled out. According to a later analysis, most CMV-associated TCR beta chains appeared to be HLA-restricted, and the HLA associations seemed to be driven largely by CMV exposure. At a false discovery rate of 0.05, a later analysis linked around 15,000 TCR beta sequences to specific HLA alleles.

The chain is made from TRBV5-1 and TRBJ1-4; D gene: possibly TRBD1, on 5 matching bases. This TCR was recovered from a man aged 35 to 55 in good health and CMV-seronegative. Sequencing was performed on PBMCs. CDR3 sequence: CASSLGGEYEKLFF. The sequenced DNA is TGCGCCAGCAGCTTGGGGGGGGAATATGAAAAACTGTTTTTT.